Detailed here is one T cell receptor beta chain. The V and J ends lost 7 bases and 2 bases respectively, with 20 bases between them. The CDR3 extends over 16 amino acids. The germline V gene encodes CDR1 SQVTM and CDR2 ANQGSEA. The protocol was immunoSEQ multiplex PCR, while the TCRdb copy is restricted to in-frame clones and leaves out a portion. The data show about 100,000 clones, around nine tenths seen once. The entry originates in a study of T cell responses to AZD1222 COVID-19 vaccine. The rearrangement links TRBV29-1 to TRBJ2-2, with TRBD1 as a possible D gene (6 bases). The receptor's source is an adult in good health. The material sequenced was peripheral blood, taken on day 0 of AZD1222 vaccination. This CDR3 is CSAKIRQVLNTGELFF. CDR3 nucleotides: TGCAGCGCCAAAATTAGACAGGTCCTAAACACCGGGGAGCTGTTTTTT.